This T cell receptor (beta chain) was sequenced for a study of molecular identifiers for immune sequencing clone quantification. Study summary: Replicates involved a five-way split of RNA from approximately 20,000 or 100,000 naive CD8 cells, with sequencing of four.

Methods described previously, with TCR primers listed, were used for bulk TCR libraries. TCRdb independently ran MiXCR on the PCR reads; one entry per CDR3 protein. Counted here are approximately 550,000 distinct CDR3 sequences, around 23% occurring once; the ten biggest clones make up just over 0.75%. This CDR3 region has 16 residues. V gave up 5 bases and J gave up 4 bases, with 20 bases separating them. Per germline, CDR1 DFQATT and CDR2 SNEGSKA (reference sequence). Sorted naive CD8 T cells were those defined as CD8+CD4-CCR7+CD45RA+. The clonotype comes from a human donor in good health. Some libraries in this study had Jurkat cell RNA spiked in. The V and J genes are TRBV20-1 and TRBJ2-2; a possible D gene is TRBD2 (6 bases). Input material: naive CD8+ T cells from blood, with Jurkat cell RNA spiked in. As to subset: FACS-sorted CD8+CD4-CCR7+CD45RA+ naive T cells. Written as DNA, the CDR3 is TGCAGTGCTTGCCTTCCGGGACTTACCATCACCGGGGAGCTGTTTTTT. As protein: CSACLPGLTITGELFF.